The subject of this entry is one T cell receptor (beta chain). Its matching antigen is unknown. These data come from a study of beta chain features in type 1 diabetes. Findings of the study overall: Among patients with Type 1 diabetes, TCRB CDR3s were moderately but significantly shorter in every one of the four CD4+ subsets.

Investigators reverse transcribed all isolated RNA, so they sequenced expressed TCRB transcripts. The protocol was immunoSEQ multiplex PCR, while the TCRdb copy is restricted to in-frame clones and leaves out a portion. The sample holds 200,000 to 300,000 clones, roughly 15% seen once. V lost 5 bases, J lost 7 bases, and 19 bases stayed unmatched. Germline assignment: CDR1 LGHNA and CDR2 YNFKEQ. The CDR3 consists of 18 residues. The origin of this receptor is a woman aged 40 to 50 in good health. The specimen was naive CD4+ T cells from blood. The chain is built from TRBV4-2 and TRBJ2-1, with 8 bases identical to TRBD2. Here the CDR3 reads CASSTGGGLFLPQNEQFF. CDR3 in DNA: TGTGCCAGCAGCACGGGGGGGGGCCTGTTCCTTCCTCAAAATGAGCAGTTCTTC.